This TCR beta chain derives from a study of blood T cell repertoires in COVID-19. Clones were sequenced by immunoSEQ multiplex PCR, and TCRdb holds only the in-frame ones, with some missing. The data contain 65,000 to 90,000 clones, approximately 88% of them singletons. The CDR3 consists of 17 residues. CDR1 is LGHNA, CDR2 YSLEER, per germline. Trimming cost V 0 bases and J 1 base; bases outside gene matches: 4. The receptor was derived from a man of 80 years or more with active or convalescent COVID-19. The rearrangement links TRBV4-3 to TRBJ2-2, with 8 positions matching TRBD2. The sample consisted of peripheral blood. This chain's CDR3 is CASSQDGSGMNTGELFF. The CDR3 DNA is TGCGCCAGCAGCCAAGATGGTAGCGGGATGAACACCGGGGAGCTGTTTTTT.